This T cell receptor (beta chain) was profiled in a study of PD-L1 blockade in urothelial cancer. Study-wide context: Atezolizumab was started by patients around 2014 at 1,200 mg intravenously every 3 weeks. Investigators checked blood 3 weeks (second dose) and 6 weeks after treatment start.

This CDR3 contains 16 residues. The V gene lost 0 bases and the J gene lost 0 bases, with 12 bases spanning the gap. Germline loops: CDR1 SGHRS, CDR2 YFSETQ. The data were produced by immunoSEQ multiplex PCR, yet TCRdb's version contains in-frame clones alone and is incomplete. The table includes about 88,000 clones, more than 90% detected once. The genes are TRBV5-1 and TRBJ1-1; perhaps TRBD1 as D (5 bases). Sequencing used PBMCs, obtained around atezolizumab (anti-PD-L1) treatment. The TCR comes from a man aged 60-69 years with urothelial cancer. The CDR3 sequence: CASSLAGGALNTEAFF. In nucleotides, the CDR3 is TGCGCCAGCAGCTTGGCTGGCGGGGCCCTGAACACTGAAGCTTTCTTT.